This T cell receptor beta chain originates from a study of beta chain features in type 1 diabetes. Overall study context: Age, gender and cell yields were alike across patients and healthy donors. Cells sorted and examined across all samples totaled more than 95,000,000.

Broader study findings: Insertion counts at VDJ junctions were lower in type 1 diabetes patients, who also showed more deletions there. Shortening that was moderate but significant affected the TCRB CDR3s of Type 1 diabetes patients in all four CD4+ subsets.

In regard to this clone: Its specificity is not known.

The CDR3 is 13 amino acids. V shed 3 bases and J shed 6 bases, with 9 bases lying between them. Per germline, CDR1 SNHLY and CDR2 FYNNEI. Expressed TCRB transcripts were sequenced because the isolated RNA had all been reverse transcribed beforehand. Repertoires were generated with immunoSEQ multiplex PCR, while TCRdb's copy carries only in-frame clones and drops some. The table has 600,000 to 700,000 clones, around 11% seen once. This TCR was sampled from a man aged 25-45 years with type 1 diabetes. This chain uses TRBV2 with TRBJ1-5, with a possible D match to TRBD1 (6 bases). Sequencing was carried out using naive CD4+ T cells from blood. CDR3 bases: TGTGCCAGCAGTGAGGGGGGCCGTCAGCCCCAGCATTTT. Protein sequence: CASSEGGRQPQHF.